The subject of this entry is one T cell receptor beta chain. This sample was taken from a study of blood T cell repertoires in COVID-19. Overall study context: Acute-phase and convalescent COVID-19 samples originated in the United States, Italy and Spain. PBMCs, B-cell-depleted T cells, or T cells were the source of the cDNA or gDNA that made up the material.

Original processing methods: Using reference gene primer amplification, nucleated cell counts were estimated. Clones were read by immunoSEQ multiplex PCR, and TCRdb kept only the in-frame ones, dropping some. That table furnishes V, J and clone size, whereas the DNA furnished D and trimming. The data hold fewer than 200,000 clones, with about 82% observed a single time. Germline V gives CDR1 MNHEY, CDR2 SVGAGI. The CDR3 totals 13 residues. Trimming took off 2 bases at V and 7 bases at J, with 11 bases between the two ends. The sequence was collected from a man between 65 and 85 years old with active or convalescent COVID-19. The sample comprised peripheral blood. J is TRBJ1-1 and V is TRBV6-5, with D possibly matching TRBD1 (6 bases). CDR3 nucleotides: TGTGCCAGCAGTTACACGACAGGAGTTGAAGCTTTCTTT. As protein: CASSYTTGVEAFF.